This T cell receptor beta chain was identified in a study of T cell repertoires in cytomegalovirus infection. CDR3 size: 14 residues. The germline V gene encodes CDR1 DFQATT and CDR2 SNEGSKA (reference sequence). Trimming stripped 4 bases from V and 4 bases from J, with 16 bases between. This clonotype appeared a few times. TCRdb reanalysed the reads using MiXCR and keeps one entry per CDR3 protein. This sample has fewer than 300,000 distinct CDR3 sequences, with around 25% found just once. The source of this sequence is a human donor in good health (CMV status not recorded). Some clones in this sample may be carry-over from other donors' samples. The rearrangement joins TRBV20-1 to TRBJ2-5; D is possibly TRBD1 or TRBD2 (5 bases each). The sequencing sample was made of PBMCs. The CDR3 nucleotides read TGCAGTGCTATGGGACCCGGGGCAATAGAGACCCAGTACTTC. Its translation is CSAMGPGAIETQYF.